The present T cell receptor (beta chain) was sequenced within a study of PD-L1 blockade in urothelial cancer. Repertoires were generated with immunoSEQ multiplex PCR, while TCRdb's copy carries only in-frame clones and drops some. The data show some 75,000 clones, 75% to 95% seen once. CDR1 is SGHRS and CDR2 is YFSETQ in the germline V gene. CDR3 length: 18 amino acids. Trimming took 1 base from V and 1 from J, leaving 18 bases between them. This sample's time point: peripheral blood 6 weeks after treatment start. Sequencing was performed on PBMCs, taken around atezolizumab (anti-PD-L1) treatment. The rearrangement links TRBV5-1 to TRBJ2-1; D may be TRBD1 (5 bases). This TCR was recovered from an elderly woman with urothelial cancer. CDR3 coding DNA: TGCGCCAGCAGCTTGAAAACAGGAATCCCGCTATCCTACAATGAGCAGTTCTTC. Amino acids: CASSLKTGIPLSYNEQFF. Full variable domain (outside the CDR3, taken from reference TRBV5-1 and TRBJ2-1): KAGVTQTPRYLIKTRGQQVTLSCSPISGHRSVSWYQQTPGQGLQFLFEYFSETQRNKGNFPGRFSGRQFSNSRSEMNVSTLELGDSALYLCASSLKTGIPLSYNEQFFGPGTRLTVL.